This section outlines one TCR beta chain sequence together with its context. The target of this receptor is not known. No much larger clone exists at a distance of one base, and base qualities are not known. The cohort consisted of more than 650 healthy bone marrow donors. All cohort members were sampled while nominally healthy, although unrecorded immune exposures were likely present. The donor was CMV seronegative and was included in the group of 352 seronegative cohort members. A peripheral blood sample was provided by each donor, and peripheral blood mononuclear cells were used for TCR beta sequencing. The Qiagen DNeasy Blood Extraction Kit was used to extract genomic DNA from the blood cell samples. The data were taken from a study of cytomegalovirus exposure and HLA in healthy donors (dated by TCRdb to about 2017). Regarding the study in general: According to an earlier analysis of 550 to 700 of the donors, roughly 180 million T cells yielded some 120 million unique TCR beta sequences and approximately 280 Gb of sequence data. An early release that covered about 600 HLA-typed donors contained approximately 300 gigabases of sequencing data and approximately 85 million unique TCR sequences. Of the 300 to 500 genotyped donors, 65% to 90% were placed in the genetic ancestry cluster associated with self-reported Caucasian donors. All discovery cohort repertoires had been generated using a single sequencing platform. High-throughput TCR immunosequencing, statistical association of individual TCRs with disease status, and machine learning were combined to predict cytomegalovirus infection status. A later genetic analysis used genome-wide SNP genotypes for about 60% of the roughly 700 donors, treating that subset as a discovery cohort. In a later analysis, previously published TCR beta repertoires from some 640 donors were re-analyzed and high-resolution HLA genotyping was added so that TCR occurrence patterns could be studied. Alongside the repertoire data, information on donor age, sex, ethnicity and CMV serostatus was compiled. Among some 410 genotyped donors of the cohort, an average of about 240,000 unique TCR beta nucleotide sequences were sequenced per donor, roughly 20% of them non-productive. HLA typing included class I and class II loci at four-digit resolution. The study was designed to test whether signatures of past pathogen exposure could be identified by cataloging public T cell receptors. Using immunosequencing, the study profiled T cell repertoires from some 670 subjects and related those repertoires to cytomegalovirus serostatus. Besides the first cohort of 666 subjects, a separate validation cohort made up of 120 or so different subjects was used. The number of typed donors differed by locus: about 629-630 for A, B, C, DRB1 and DQB1; some 540 for DQA1; 606 for DPA1; and 450 to 480 for DPB1. Because of strong linkage in the cohort, roughly five DR-DQ haplotypes were treated as single units for association and clustering. In the later analysis, no new phenotypic data were used to find candidate immune exposures; instead, reliance was placed on TCR beta sequences and their occurrence across donors. In an earlier analysis of roughly 600 of the donors, high-throughput TCR beta sequencing was used to judge whether each TCR beta V gene segment behaved as functional or pseudogenic. Summary of the overall study and its limitations: In a later analysis, HLA-associated TCR beta chains showed more clonal expansion and lower generation probabilities than non-associated chains that were equally common. An earlier analysis of around 600 of the donors showed that most TCR beta V segments appeared in productive rearrangements either about 87% or about 30% of the time, which broadly matched IMGT annotations. Presence/absence analyses assumed roughly uniform sequencing depth across donors, an assumption that may not hold. HLA typing was unavailable for some donors at each locus, so association tests used only the typed subset. A later analysis associated about 17,000 TCR beta sequences with specific HLA alleles at a false discovery rate of 0.05. V-gene and J-gene trimming of TCR beta chains was associated with a missense DCLRE1C variant in a later genetic analysis, and the association was replicated in an independent cohort. This cohort had only TCR beta chains sequenced, and the lack of alpha or paired-chain data limited which features could be detected. A group of highly shared sequence variants was considered likely to be a technical artifact of the sequencing pipeline. Correlated functional status among segregating V segments might reflect linkage disequilibrium, but an unknown experimental factor could not be ruled out. In a later genetic analysis, fewer N-insertions in productive TCRs were reported among donors in an Asian-associated ancestry cluster than the approximately 710-donor mean. In vitro tests confirmed that a few of the cytomegalovirus-associated TCR beta chains recognize cytomegalovirus antigens. The classifier was reported to diagnose cytomegalovirus status with high specificity and sensitivity in both the original and validation cohorts. About 17 rarely observed V segments, including chromosome 9 orphons, were excluded from the earlier analysis of about 600 of the donors because counts were too low. In a later analysis, the rate of TCR association differed among HLA loci, with DRB1 alleles having the most associated TCRs and HLA-C alleles having the fewest. A further reported finding was that TCR beta sequences accurately predicted the HLA-A and HLA-B alleles for most subjects in the first cohort. When HLA alleles, especially DR and DQ, strongly co-occurred, TCR associations were difficult to assign to individual alleles. In the study, 150 to 200 TCR beta chains were listed as associated with cytomegalovirus. Across donors, most TCR sequences were observed very rarely, whereas some public TCRs were present in many individuals. The authors suggested that the approach could potentially be extended to other disease states and immunological phenotypes. In a later analysis, several top co-occurrence clusters were reported to appear linked to parvovirus B19, influenza, CMV and Epstein-Barr virus. A later analysis found that most CMV-associated TCR beta chains appeared HLA-restricted, with HLA associations seemingly driven largely by CMV exposure. The only immune exposure information available for the cohort was CMV serostatus.

The library was generated by the immunoSEQ multiplex PCR assay. For the multiplex PCR, a mixture combining 60 forward primers for TCR Vbeta segments and 13 reverse primers for TCR Jbeta segments was used. The CDR3 region of rearranged TCR beta genes was amplified from genomic DNA with a multiplex PCR assay. Amplified TCR beta libraries were sequenced as 87-base-pair reads on the Illumina HiSeq System. Turning to the authors' computational methods: Across the 500 to 750 repertoires, a later analysis counted 60 million to 90 million unique TCR beta chains, about 10 million of which were shared by at least two donors. To remove PCR and sequencing errors, raw reads were error-corrected and collapsed into unique sequences using a nearest-neighbor algorithm that merged closely related sequences. V, D and J gene segments were assigned by aligning CDR3 sequences to IMGT reference sequences. For a sequence to be retained, a match of at least six nucleotides was required to both a V gene segment and a J gene segment. A rearrangement counted as productive if the CDR3 had no stop codons and remained in frame with V and J, and every other rearrangement counted as non-productive. Following IMGT convention, CDR3 was defined as the stretch from the second conserved V-encoded cysteine to the conserved J-encoded phenylalanine. In an earlier analysis of just under 600 of the donors, sequences lacking an unambiguous match to a single V gene segment were excluded. In an earlier analysis of roughly 600 of the donors, a V segment was called functional when productive rearrangements were above 56.7%, and segregating when the standard deviation between donors exceeded 5%. To diagnose cytomegalovirus status from the catalog of TCR beta chain sequences, a statistical classification framework was built. A later analysis assigned V and J genes by comparing TCR nucleotide sequences with IMGT/GENE-DB human TR gene sequences. The TCRdist pipeline was used in a later analysis to assign CDR3 sequences and most-parsimonious VDJ recombination scenarios. In a later analysis, each TCR beta chain was defined by its CDR3 amino acid sequence together with its V-gene family, and reads lacking a unique V-gene family were excluded. A later analysis removed several hundred highly shared, low-generation-probability nucleotide sequences to deal with suspected cross-contamination and a sequencing artifact. In a later analysis, a clonal expansion index for each public chain was calculated from normalized within-repertoire ranks of inferred template counts. Generation probabilities in a later analysis came from a VDJ recombination model fitted to out-of-frame rearrangements, and those results were checked against IGoR. A later analysis scored TCR-TCR, TCR-HLA and TCR-CMV co-occurrence with hypergeometric tests, applying a repertoire-size bias correction to TCR pairs. False discovery rates were estimated in a later analysis by permuting HLA or CMV assignments 20 times. In a later analysis, co-occurring TCRs were grouped using DBSCAN, and TCRdist sequence similarity was added for clustering within HLA-allele-positive subsets. Co-occurrence clustering excluded repertoires with fewer than 30,000 or more than 120,000 public chains, plus five with anomalous nucleotide sharing. Not all clones reach the TCRdb copy of this immuneACCESS table, which keeps in-frame sequences only. Checked studies attribute under half of the gap to unresolved V genes and leave the rest unexplained. V, J and clone size reflect that table, while D and trimming were determined from the DNA. In all, the sample holds some 200,000 clones, and approximately 80% of those were seen once. The top ten hold 0.65% of the sample.

This TCR came from a boy aged 5-17 years in good health and CMV-seronegative. The sample was PBMCs.

This receptor carries the CDR3 CASSLAGTYNEQFF. DNA sequence: TGCGCCAGCAGCCTGGCCGGGACCTACAATGAGCAGTTCTTC. The sequence joins TRBV5-1 to TRBJ2-1; tentative D gene TRBD2, with 5 bases matching. V is shortened by 4 bases, J by 2 bases, and the region joining them spans 10 bases. The CDR3, from cysteine to phenylalanine, totals 14 residues. Kept here is only the CDR3 DNA, which spans 42 bases and is read in frame from base 1. Taken from the germline V gene, the CDR1 and CDR2 loops are SGHRS and YFSETQ. The full variable domain, with segments outside the CDR3 supplied by the reference TRBV5-1 and TRBJ2-1 proteins, appears as KAGVTQTPRYLIKTRGQQVTLSCSPISGHRSVSWYQQTPGQGLQFLFEYFSETQRNKGNFPGRFSGRQFSNSRSEMNVSTLELGDSALYLCASSLAGTYNEQFFGPGTRLTVL.